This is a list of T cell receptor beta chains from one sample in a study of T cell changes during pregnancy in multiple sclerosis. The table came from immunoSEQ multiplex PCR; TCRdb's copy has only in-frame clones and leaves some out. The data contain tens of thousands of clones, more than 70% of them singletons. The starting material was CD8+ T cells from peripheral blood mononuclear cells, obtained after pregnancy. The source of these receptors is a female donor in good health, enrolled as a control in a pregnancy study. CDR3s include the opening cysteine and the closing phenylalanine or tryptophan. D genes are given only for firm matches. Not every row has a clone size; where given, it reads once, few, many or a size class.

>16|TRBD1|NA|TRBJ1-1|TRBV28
TGTGCCAGCAGTGTGGGGACAGGGGGCCCTATTTTTGAAGCTTTCTTT
CASSVGTGGPIFEAFF
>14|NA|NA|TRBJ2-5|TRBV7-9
TGTGCCAGCAGCCCTGGGGGGATCGGAGAGACCCAGTACTTC
CASSPGGIGETQYF
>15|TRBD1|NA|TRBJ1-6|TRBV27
TGTGCCAGCTTAGAAACCCGGGACAGCTATTCACCCCTCCACTTT
CASLETRDSYSPLHF
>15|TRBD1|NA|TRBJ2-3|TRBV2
TGTGCCAGCTCACCGGTAGGGACAGGACACGATACGCAGTATTTT
CASSPVGTGHDTQYF
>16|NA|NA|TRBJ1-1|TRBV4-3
TGCGCCAGCAGCCAGCTGGGGCCTTCTTGGGGCACTGAAGCTTTCTTT
CASSQLGPSWGTEAFF
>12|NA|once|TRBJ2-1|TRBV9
TGTGCCAGCAGCCCTCCCGGGGTCGAGCAGTTCTTC
CASSPPGVEQFF
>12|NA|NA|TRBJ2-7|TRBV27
TGTGCCAGCAGTCCTACAGGGTACGAGCAGTACTTC
CASSPTGYEQYF
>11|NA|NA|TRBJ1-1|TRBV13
TGTGCCAGCAGCGCCAGGGGAGAAGCTTTCTTT
CASSARGEAFF
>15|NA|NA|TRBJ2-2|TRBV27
TGTGCCAGCAGTTCCAATAGCAGGGAATGGGTGGAGCTGTTTTTT
CASSSNSREWVELFF
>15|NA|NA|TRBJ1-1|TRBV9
TGTGCCAGCAGCGTAGGAACAGGGTCGGACACTGAAGCTTTCTTT
CASSVGTGSDTEAFF
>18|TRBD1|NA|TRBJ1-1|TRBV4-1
TGCGCCAGCAGCCCGTTGGGGCAGGGGGCCCCGGTGAACACTGAAGCTTTCTTT
CASSPLGQGAPVNTEAFF
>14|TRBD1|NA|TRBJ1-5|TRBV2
TGTGCCAGCACCCCGGGACAGGGATATCAGCCCCAGCATTTT
CASTPGQGYQPQHF
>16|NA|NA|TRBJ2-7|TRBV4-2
TGTGCCAGCAGCCAAGATCCGGACAGAGTAAGCTACGAGCAGTACTTC
CASSQDPDRVSYEQYF
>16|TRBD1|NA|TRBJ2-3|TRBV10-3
TGTGCCATCAGCGCCTCTGGACAGGGGGCCGCAGATACGCAGTATTTT
CAISASGQGAADTQYF
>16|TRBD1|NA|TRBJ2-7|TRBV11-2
TGTGCCAGCAGCTTAGGGGGACAGGGGATTTCCTACGAGCAGTACTTC
CASSLGGQGISYEQYF
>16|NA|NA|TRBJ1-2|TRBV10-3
TGTGCCATCAGAGTAGGGGGTGGCCAAGAAAACTATGGCTACACCTTC
CAIRVGGGQENYGYTF
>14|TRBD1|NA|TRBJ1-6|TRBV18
TGTGCCAGCTCACCGAGACAGGGGGAATCACCCCTCCACTTT
CASSPRQGESPLHF
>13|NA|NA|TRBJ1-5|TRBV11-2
TGTGCCAGCAGCTTTAGTGGGGCCCAGCCCCAGCATTTT
CASSFSGAQPQHF
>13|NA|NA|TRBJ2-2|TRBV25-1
TGTGCCAGCAGTTCCTTCGGAGGCGGGGAGCTGTTTTTT
CASSSFGGGELFF
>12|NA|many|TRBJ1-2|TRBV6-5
TGTGCCAGCAGCTTAGACAGCTATGGCTACACCTTC
CASSLDSYGYTF
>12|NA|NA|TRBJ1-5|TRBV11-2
TGTGCCAGCAGCTCAATTAATCAGCCCCAGCATTTT
CASSSINQPQHF
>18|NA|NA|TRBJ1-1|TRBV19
TGTGCCAGTAGTCCGATGCGACAGGCCCGGCTTGGGGTCACTGAAGCTTTCTTT
CASSPMRQARLGVTEAFF
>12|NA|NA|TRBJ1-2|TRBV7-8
TGTGCCAGCAGCTCAGATATGGAGGGCTACACCTTC
CASSSDMEGYTF
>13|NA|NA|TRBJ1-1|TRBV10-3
TGTGCCATCAGTGGGACAGCCACGCCAGAAGCTTTCTTT
CAISGTATPEAFF
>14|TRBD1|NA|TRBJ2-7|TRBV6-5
TGTGCCAGCACACCGGGACAGGGACCCTACGAGCAGTACTTC
CASTPGQGPYEQYF
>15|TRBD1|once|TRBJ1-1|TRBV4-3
TGCGCCAGCAGCCAGGTGGACAGGGGCAGAACTGAAGCTTTCTTT
CASSQVDRGRTEAFF
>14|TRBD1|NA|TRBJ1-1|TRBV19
TGTGCCAGTACCGTCGGACAGGTGAACACTGAAGCTTTCTTT
CASTVGQVNTEAFF
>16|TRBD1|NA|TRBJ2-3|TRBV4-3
TGCGCCAGCAGCCAAGACGGACAGGGTAGGCCAGATACGCAGTATTTT
CASSQDGQGRPDTQYF
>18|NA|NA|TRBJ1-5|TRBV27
TGTGCCAGCAGTTTAAACTTCGCAGGGCCCGACTCCAATCAGCCCCAGCATTTT
CASSLNFAGPDSNQPQHF
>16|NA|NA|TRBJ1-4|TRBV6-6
TGTGCCAGCAGTTACCCGGCGGGGCGGGTGGATGAAAAACTGTTTTTT
CASSYPAGRVDEKLFF
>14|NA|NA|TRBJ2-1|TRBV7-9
TGTGCCAGCAGCCCGGGACTTTTTTACAATGAGCAGTTCTTC
CASSPGLFYNEQFF
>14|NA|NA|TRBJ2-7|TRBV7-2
TGTGCCAGCAGCCAAAGTCGGGACTTCTACGAGCAGTACTTC
CASSQSRDFYEQYF
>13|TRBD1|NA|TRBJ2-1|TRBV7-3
TGTGCAAGCGCCCAGGGGGCCTACAATGAGCAGTTCTTC
CASAQGAYNEQFF
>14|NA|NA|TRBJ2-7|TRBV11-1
TGTGCCAGCAGCTTTGATCCTAGCTCCTACGAGCAGTACTTC
CASSFDPSSYEQYF
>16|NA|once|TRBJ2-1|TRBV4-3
TGCGCCAGCAGCCAAGAACCCGACAGCCGGTACAATGAGCAGTTCTTC
CASSQEPDSRYNEQFF
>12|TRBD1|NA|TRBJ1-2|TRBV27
TGTGCCAGCAGGACAGGGACCTATGGCTACACCTTC
CASRTGTYGYTF
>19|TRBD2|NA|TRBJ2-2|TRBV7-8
TGTGCCAGCAGCCCCCCGAGCGGGGGGGCGCCCGCGAACACCGGGGAGCTGTTTTTT
CASSPPSGGAPANTGELFF
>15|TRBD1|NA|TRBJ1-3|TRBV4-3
TGCGCCAGCAGCCAGAGACAGGGCTCTAGAAACACCATATATTTT
CASSQRQGSRNTIYF
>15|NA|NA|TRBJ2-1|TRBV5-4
TGCGCCAGCAGCCAAGAACTGAGGGATAACAATGAGCAGTTCTTC
CASSQELRDNNEQFF